This T cell receptor (beta chain) was sequenced for a study of blood T cell repertoires in COVID-19. CDR1 and CDR2 (germline): KGHSH, LQKENI. Losses at the gene ends were 3 bases for V and 3 bases for J; bases not matched to a gene: 9. CDR3 length: 16 residues. The repertoire was sequenced with immunoSEQ multiplex PCR; TCRdb's copy has only in-frame clones and lacks some. The table shows about 84,000 clones, with around 83% occurring only once. Sequencing used peripheral blood. This receptor was identified in a man aged 80 or over with active or convalescent COVID-19. The chain links TRBV18 to TRBJ2-7; 9 bases line up with TRBD2. Written as DNA, the CDR3 is TGTGCCAGCTCACCTAGTGATAGCGGGGGTGGCTACGAGCAGTACTTC. Amino acids: CASSPSDSGGGYEQYF. Variable domain in full (rest from reference TRBV18 and TRBJ2-7): NAGVMQNPRHLVRRRGQEARLRCSPMKGHSHVYWYRQLPEEGLKFMVYLQKENIIDESGMPKERFSAEFPKEGPSILRIQQVVRGDSAAYFCASSPSDSGGGYEQYFGPGTRLTVT.